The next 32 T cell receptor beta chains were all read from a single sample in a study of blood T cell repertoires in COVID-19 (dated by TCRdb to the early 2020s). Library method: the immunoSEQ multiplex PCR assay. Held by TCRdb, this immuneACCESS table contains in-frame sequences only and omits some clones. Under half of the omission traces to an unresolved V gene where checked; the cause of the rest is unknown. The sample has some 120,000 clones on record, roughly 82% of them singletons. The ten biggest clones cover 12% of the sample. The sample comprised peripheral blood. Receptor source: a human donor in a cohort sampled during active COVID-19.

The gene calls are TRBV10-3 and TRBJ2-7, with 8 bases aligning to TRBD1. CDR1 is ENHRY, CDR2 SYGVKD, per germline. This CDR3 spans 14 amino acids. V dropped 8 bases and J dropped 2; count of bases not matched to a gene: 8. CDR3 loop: CAISGTGAAYEQYF. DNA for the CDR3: TGTGCCATCTCCGGGACAGGCGCTGCCTACGAGCAGTACTTC.

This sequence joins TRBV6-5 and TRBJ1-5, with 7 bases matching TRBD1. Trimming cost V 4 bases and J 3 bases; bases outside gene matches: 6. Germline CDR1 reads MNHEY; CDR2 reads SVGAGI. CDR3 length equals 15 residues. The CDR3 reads CASSSDREFNQPQHF. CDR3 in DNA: TGTGCCAGCAGTTCCGACAGGGAATTCAATCAGCCCCAGCATTTT.

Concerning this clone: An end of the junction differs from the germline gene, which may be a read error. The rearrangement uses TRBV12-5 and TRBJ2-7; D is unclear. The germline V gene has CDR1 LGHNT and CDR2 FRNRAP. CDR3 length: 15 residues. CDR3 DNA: TGTGCTAGTGGTTGGGCAGGCACCTCCTCCTCCGAGCAGTACTTC. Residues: CASGWAGTSSSEQYF.

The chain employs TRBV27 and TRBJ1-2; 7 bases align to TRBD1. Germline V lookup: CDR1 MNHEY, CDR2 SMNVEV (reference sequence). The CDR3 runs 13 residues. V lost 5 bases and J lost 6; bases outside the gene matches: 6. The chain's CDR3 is CASSRTTGDGYTF. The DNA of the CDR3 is TGTGCCAGCAGTCGTACCACAGGGGATGGCTACACCTTC.

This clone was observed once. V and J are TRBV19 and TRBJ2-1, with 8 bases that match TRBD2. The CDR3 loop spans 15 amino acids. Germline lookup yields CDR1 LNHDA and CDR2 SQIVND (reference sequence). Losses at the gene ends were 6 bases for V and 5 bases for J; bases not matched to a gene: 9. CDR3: CASSRAGVADNEQFF. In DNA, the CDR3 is TGTGCCAGTAGCCGAGCGGGGGTAGCAGACAATGAGCAGTTCTTC.

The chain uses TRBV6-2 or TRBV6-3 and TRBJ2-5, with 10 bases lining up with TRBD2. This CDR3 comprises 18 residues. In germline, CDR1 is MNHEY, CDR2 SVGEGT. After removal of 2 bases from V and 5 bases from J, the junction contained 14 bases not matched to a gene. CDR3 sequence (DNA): TGTGCCAGCAGTTACCCCGTGGTAGCGGGGGGTAGGTGGGAGACCCAGTACTTC. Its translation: CASSYPVVAGGRWETQYF.

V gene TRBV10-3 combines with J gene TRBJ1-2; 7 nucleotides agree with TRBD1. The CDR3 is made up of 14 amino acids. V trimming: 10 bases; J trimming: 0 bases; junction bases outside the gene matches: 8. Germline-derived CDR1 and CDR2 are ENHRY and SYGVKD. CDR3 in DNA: TGTGCCACGTCGCAGGGGGGAGCTAACTATGGCTACACCTTC. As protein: CATSQGGANYGYTF.

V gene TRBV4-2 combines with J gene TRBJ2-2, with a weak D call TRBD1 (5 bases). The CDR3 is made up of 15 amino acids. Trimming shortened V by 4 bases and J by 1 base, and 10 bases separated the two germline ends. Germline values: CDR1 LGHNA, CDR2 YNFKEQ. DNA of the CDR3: TGTGCCAGCAGCCCACAGGTTGTGAACACCGGGGAGCTGTTTTTT. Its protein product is CASSPQVVNTGELFF.

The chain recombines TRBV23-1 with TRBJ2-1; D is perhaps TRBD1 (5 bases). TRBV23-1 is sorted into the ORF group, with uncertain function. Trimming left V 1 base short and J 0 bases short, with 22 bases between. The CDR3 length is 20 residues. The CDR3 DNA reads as TGCGCCAGCAGTCAATTCCCCATGCAGGGCCGAGTTGGCTCCTACAATGAGCAGTTCTTC. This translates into CASSQFPMQGRVGSYNEQFF.

CDR3 sequence: CASKDTAGNTIYF. Written as DNA, the CDR3 is TGTGCCAGCAAAGACACCGCTGGAAACACCATATATTTT. The chain uses TRBV2 and TRBJ1-3; no clear D. There are 13 residues in the CDR3. V shed 7 bases and J shed 2 bases, with 9 bases lying between them. CDR1 is SNHLY and CDR2 is FYNNEI in the germline V gene.

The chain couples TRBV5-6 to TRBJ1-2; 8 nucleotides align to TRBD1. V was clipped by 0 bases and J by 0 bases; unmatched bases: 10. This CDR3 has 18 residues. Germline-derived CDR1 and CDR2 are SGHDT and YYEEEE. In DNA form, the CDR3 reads TGTGCCAGCAGCTTGGCCCCACAGGGGGAGGTGACTAACTATGGCTACACCTTC. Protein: CASSLAPQGEVTNYGYTF.

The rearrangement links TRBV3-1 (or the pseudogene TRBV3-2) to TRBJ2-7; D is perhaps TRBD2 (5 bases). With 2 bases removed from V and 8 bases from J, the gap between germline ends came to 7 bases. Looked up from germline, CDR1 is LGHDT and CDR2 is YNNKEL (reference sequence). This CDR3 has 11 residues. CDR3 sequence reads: CASSQRGQQYF. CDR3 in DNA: TGTGCCAGCAGCCAACGCGGGCAGCAGTACTTC.

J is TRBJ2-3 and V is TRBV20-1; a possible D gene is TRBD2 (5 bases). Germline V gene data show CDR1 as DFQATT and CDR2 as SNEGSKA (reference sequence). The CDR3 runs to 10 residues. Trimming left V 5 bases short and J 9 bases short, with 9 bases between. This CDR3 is CSALALTQYF. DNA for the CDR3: TGCAGTGCTCTAGCTCTAACGCAGTATTTT.

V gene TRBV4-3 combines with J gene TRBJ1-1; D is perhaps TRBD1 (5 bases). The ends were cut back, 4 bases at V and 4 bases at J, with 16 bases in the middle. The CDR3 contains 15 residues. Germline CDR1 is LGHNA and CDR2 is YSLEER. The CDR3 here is CASSLKRQGGTEAFF. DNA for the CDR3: TGCGCCAGCAGCCTCAAACGGCAGGGAGGCACTGAAGCTTTCTTT.

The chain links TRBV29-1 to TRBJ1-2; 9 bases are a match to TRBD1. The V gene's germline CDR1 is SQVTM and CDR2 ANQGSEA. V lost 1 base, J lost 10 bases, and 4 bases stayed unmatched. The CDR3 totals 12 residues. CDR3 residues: CSVEGRDRVYTF. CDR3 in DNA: TGCAGCGTTGAAGGACGGGACAGGGTCTACACCTTC.

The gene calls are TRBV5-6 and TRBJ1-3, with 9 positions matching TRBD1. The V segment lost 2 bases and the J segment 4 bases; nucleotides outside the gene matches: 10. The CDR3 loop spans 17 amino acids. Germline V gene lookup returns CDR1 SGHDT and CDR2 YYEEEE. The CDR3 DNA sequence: TGTGCCAGCAGCTTCGGATGGACAGGGGCAACCGGAAACACCATATATTTT. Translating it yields CASSFGWTGATGNTIYF.

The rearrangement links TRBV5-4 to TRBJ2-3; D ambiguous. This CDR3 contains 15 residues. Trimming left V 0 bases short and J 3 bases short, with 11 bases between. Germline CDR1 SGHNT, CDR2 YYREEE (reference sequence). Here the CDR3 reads CASSLDFTSTDTQYF. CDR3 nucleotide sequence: TGTGCCAGCAGCTTGGACTTCACCTCAACAGATACGCAGTATTTT.

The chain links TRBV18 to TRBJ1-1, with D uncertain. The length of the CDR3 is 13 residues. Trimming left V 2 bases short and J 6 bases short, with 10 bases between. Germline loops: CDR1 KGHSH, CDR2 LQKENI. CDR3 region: CASSPDSTAEAFF. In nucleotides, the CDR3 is TGTGCCAGCTCACCAGACTCGACCGCTGAAGCTTTCTTT.

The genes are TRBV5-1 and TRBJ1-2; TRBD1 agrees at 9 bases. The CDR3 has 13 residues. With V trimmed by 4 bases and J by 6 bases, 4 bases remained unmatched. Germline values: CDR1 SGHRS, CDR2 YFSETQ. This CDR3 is CASSQDRGDGYTF. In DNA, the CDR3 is TGCGCCAGCAGCCAGGACAGGGGCGATGGCTACACCTTC.

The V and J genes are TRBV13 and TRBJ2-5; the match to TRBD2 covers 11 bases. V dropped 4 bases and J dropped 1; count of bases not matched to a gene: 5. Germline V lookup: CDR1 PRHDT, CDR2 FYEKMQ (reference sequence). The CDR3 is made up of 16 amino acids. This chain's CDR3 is CASSYRLAGIQETQYF. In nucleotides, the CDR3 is TGTGCCAGCAGCTATCGACTAGCGGGGATCCAAGAGACCCAGTACTTC.

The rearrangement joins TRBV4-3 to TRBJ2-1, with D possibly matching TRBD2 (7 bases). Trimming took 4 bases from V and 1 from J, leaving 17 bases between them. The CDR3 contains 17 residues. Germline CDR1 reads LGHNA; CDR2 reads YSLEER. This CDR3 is CASSRNLGGGSYNEQFF. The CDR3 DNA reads TGCGCCAGCAGCCGAAATCTAGGGGGGGGTTCCTACAATGAGCAGTTCTTC.

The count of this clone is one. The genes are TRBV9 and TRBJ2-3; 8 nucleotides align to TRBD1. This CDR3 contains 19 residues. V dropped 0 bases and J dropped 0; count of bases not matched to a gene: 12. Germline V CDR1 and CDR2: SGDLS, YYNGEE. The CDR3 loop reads CASSVGTGGIATSTDTQYF. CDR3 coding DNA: TGTGCCAGCAGCGTAGGCACAGGGGGAATCGCCACTAGCACAGATACGCAGTATTTT. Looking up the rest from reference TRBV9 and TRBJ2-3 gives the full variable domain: DSGVTQTPKHLITATGQRVTLRCSPRSGDLSVYWYQQSLDQGLQFLIQYYNGEERAKGNILERFSAQQFPDLHSELNLSSLELGDSALYFCASSVGTGGIATSTDTQYFGPGTRLTVL.

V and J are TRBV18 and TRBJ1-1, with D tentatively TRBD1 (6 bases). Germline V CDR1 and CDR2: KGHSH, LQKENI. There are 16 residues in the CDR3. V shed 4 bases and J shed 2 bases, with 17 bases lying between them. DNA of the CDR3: TGTGCCAGCTCACGTTCAGTTTCAGGGGCAAACACTGAAGCTTTCTTT. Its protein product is CASSRSVSGANTEAFF.

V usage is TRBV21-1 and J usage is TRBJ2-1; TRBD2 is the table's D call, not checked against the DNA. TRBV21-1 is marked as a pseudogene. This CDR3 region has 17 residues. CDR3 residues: CASTDVGLAGGGNEQFF. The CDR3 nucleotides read TGTGCCAGCACCGATGTAGGACTAGCGGGGGGCGGCAATGAGCAGTTCTTC.

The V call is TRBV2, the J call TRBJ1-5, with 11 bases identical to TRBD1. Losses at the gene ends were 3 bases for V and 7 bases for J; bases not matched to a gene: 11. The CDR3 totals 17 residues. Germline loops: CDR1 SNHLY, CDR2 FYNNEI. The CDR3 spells CASSERGRTGGDQPQHF. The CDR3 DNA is TGTGCCAGCAGTGAGCGGGGGAGGACAGGGGGCGACCAGCCCCAGCATTTT.

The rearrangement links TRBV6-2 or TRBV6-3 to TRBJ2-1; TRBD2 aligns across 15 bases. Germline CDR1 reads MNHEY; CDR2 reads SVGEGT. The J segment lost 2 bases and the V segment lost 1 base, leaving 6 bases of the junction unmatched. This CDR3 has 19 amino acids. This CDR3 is CASSYYIGLAGGTYNEQFF. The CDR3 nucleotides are TGTGCCAGCAGTTACTATATCGGACTAGCGGGGGGGACCTACAATGAGCAGTTCTTC.

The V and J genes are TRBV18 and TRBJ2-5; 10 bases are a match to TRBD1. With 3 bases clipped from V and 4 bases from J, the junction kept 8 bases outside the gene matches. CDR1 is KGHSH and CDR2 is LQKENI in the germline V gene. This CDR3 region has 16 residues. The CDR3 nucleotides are TGTGCCAGCTCACCCCCGACCGGACAGGGGGGAGAGACCCAGTACTTC. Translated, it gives CASSPPTGQGGETQYF. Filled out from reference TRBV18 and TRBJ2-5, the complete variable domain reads NAGVMQNPRHLVRRRGQEARLRCSPMKGHSHVYWYRQLPEEGLKFMVYLQKENIIDESGMPKERFSAEFPKEGPSILRIQQVVRGDSAAYFCASSPPTGQGGETQYFGPGTRLLVL.

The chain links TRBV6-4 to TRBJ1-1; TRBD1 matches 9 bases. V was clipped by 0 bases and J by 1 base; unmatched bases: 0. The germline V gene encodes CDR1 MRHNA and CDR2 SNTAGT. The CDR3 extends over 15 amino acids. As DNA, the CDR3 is TGTGCCAGCAGTGACTCGGGACAGGGGAACACTGAAGCTTTCTTT. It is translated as CASSDSGQGNTEAFF.

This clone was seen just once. The CDR3 protein is CASSLIAVQETQYF. The CDR3 bases are TGTGCCAGCAGCCTGATAGCGGTCCAAGAGACCCAGTACTTC. V usage is TRBV7-9 and J usage is TRBJ2-5; a possible D gene is TRBD2 (6 bases). This CDR3 is built from 14 residues. V was pared by 5 bases and J by 1 base, with 11 bases between. Germline CDR1 is SEHNR and CDR2 is FQNEAQ (reference sequence).

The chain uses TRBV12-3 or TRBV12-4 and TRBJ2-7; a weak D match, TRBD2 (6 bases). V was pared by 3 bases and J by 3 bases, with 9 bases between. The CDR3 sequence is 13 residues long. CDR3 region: CASSFIGGYEQYF. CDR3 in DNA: TGTGCCAGCAGTTTTATCGGGGGCTACGAGCAGTACTTC.

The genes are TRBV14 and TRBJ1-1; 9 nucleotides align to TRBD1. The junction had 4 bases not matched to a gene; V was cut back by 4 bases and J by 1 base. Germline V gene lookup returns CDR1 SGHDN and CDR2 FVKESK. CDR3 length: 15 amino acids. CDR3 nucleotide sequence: TGTGCCAGCAGCCGCTGGGGACAGGGGAACACTGAAGCTTTCTTT. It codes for CASSRWGQGNTEAFF.

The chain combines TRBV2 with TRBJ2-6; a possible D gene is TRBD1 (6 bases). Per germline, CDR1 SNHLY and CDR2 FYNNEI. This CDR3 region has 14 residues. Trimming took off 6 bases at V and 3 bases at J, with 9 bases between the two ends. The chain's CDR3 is CASRQGHGANVLTF. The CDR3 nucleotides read TGTGCCAGCAGGCAGGGGCATGGGGCCAACGTCCTGACTTTC.